The 3 T cell receptor beta chains given below trace back to one sample, sequenced in a study of cytomegalovirus exposure and HLA in healthy donors. The PCR made use of 60 Vbeta and 13 Jbeta primers. TCRdb keeps only in-frame clones here, not all; method: immunoSEQ multiplex PCR. The table includes some 200,000 clones, 79% detected once. The sample taken for sequencing was PBMCs. The receptors here all came from a girl aged 10 to 17 in good health and CMV-seropositive.

The chain employs TRBV5-4 and TRBJ2-7; D perhaps matches TRBD1 (5 bases). The CDR3 spans 13 residues. The germline gives CDR1 SGHNT, CDR2 YYREEE (reference sequence). V gave up 4 bases and J gave up 3 bases, with 11 bases separating them. As DNA, the CDR3 is TGTGCCAGCAGCCAAACGACAGACTACGAGCAGTACTTC. Translation: CASSQTTDYEQYF.

This clone was found a few times. J is TRBJ1-6 and V is TRBV6-5, with a weak D call TRBD1 (6 bases). Trimming shortened V by 4 bases and J by 6 bases, and 16 bases separated the two germline ends. Germline V gene lookup returns CDR1 MNHEY and CDR2 SVGAGI. This CDR3 has 16 amino acids. Written as DNA, the CDR3 is TGTGCCAGCAGTTCACGGACAGCTTCTCCTAATTCACCCCTCCACTTT. Translating it yields CASSSRTASPNSPLHF.

This rearrangement joins TRBV7-2 to TRBJ2-3; 12 nucleotides agree with TRBD2. This CDR3 is built from 16 residues. With 5 bases clipped from V and 3 bases from J, the junction kept 6 bases outside the gene matches. Germline CDR1 and CDR2: SGHTA and FQGNSA. CDR3 residues: CASSRTSGGTTDTQYF. The CDR3 DNA reads as TGTGCCAGCAGCCGTACTAGCGGGGGGACAACAGATACGCAGTATTTT. The entire variable domain, with the rest obtained from reference TRBV7-2 and TRBJ2-3, is as follows: GAGVSQSPSNKVTEKGKDVELRCDPISGHTALYWYRQSLGQGLEFLIYFQGNSAPDKSGLPSDRFSAERTGGSVSTLTIQRTQQEDSAVYLCASSRTSGGTTDTQYFGPGTRLTVL.